The 28 T cell receptor beta chains below all came from one sample that was sequenced in a study of radiation and T cells in renal cell carcinoma. Assay used: immunoSEQ multiplex PCR; TCRdb lists only in-frame clones, some missing. The sample includes roughly 130,000 clones, 70% to 90% of them seen just once. As to time point: blood 2 weeks post-SBRT. Treatment noted: 15 Gy SBRT to primary tumor, nephrectomy 4 weeks later. The sequencing used blood, collected from a patient whose treatment included radiotherapy and nephrectomy. The receptors here all came from a woman between 65 and 79 years old with renal cell carcinoma.

The rearrangement links TRBV27 to TRBJ2-2, with D possibly matching TRBD1 (5 bases). The CDR3 is 14 amino acids. Germline V gene data show CDR1 as MNHEY and CDR2 as SMNVEV (reference sequence). Trimming removed 3 bases from V and 8 bases from J, with 13 bases in between. The CDR3 nucleotides are TGTGCCAGCAGTTTGCAGGGATTCGGGGGGGAGCTGTTTTTT. As protein: CASSLQGFGGELFF.

This clone has just a few counts. CDR3: CASSPTHRAAIYF. DNA for the CDR3: TGTGCCAGCAGCCCCACCCACAGGGCCGCCATATATTTT. The genes are TRBV7-2 and TRBJ1-3; TRBD1 might be the D (6 bases). The CDR3 runs 13 residues. Trimming cost V 5 bases and J 11 bases, with 16 bases left between them. Germline V gives CDR1 SGHTA, CDR2 FQGNSA.

This clone showed up just once. The gene calls are TRBV7-2 and TRBJ2-7; D is perhaps TRBD1 (6 bases). CDR3 length: 14 amino acids. Germline V gene lookup returns CDR1 SGHTA and CDR2 FQGNSA. Trimming shortened V by 8 bases and J by 4 bases, and 18 bases separated the two germline ends. The CDR3 loop is CASLGHRVGYEQYF. In DNA form, the CDR3 reads TGTGCCAGCCTGGGGCACAGGGTGGGTTACGAGCAGTACTTC.

V gene TRBV5-1 combines with J gene TRBJ2-7; tentative D call: TRBD1 (5 bases). The germline CDR1 and CDR2 sequences are SGHRS and YFSETQ. The CDR3 loop spans 13 amino acids. Trimming shortened V by 0 bases and J by 2 bases, and 6 bases separated the two germline ends. The CDR3 DNA follows: TGCGCCAGCAGCTTGGAGGGGACCTACGAGCAGTACTTC. Protein product: CASSLEGTYEQYF. The whole variable domain, remainder taken from reference TRBV5-1 and TRBJ2-7, is KAGVTQTPRYLIKTRGQQVTLSCSPISGHRSVSWYQQTPGQGLQFLFEYFSETQRNKGNFPGRFSGRQFSNSRSEMNVSTLELGDSALYLCASSLEGTYEQYFGPGTRLTVT.

The rearrangement links TRBV28 to TRBJ1-1; no clear D. Germline values: CDR1 MDHEN, CDR2 SYDVKM. CDR3 length: 15 amino acids. V was cut by 2 bases and J by 1 base, with 11 bases left in between. CDR3 coding DNA: TGTGCCAGCAGTTTACGGACCCTTAAGAACACTGAAGCTTTCTTT. Amino acids: CASSLRTLKNTEAFF.

V gene TRBV6-1 combines with J gene TRBJ2-7; the D gene is possibly TRBD2 (5 bases). This CDR3 comprises 14 residues. Trimming removed 4 bases at V and 3 bases at J, with 13 bases between. Germline loops: CDR1 MNHNS, CDR2 SASEGT. CDR3 bases: TGTGCCAGCAGTGTCCAGGACGGGGTCTACGAGCAGTACTTC. It specifies CASSVQDGVYEQYF.

The V call is TRBV7-2, the J call TRBJ2-5, with 9 bases lining up with TRBD1. Losses at the gene ends were 8 bases for V and 6 bases for J; bases not matched to a gene: 7. CDR1 is SGHTA, CDR2 FQGNSA, per germline. This CDR3 is built from 13 residues. The CDR3 here is CASSGTGMKTQYF. CDR3 nucleotide sequence: TGTGCCAGCTCGGGGACAGGGATGAAGACCCAGTACTTC. Filled out from reference TRBV7-2 and TRBJ2-5, the complete variable domain reads GAGVSQSPSNKVTEKGKDVELRCDPISGHTALYWYRQSLGQGLEFLIYFQGNSAPDKSGLPSDRFSAERTGGSVSTLTIQRTQQEDSAVYLCASSGTGMKTQYFGPGTRLLVL.

The rearrangement links TRBV5-1 to TRBJ1-2; D unclear. Germline V gives CDR1 SGHRS, CDR2 YFSETQ. CDR3 length: 13 residues. V was trimmed by 0 bases and J by 4 bases, leaving 7 bases between them. The CDR3 sequence is CASSLGQSYGYTF. The DNA for the CDR3 is TGCGCCAGCAGCTTGGGGCAGTCCTATGGCTACACCTTC.

The chain combines TRBV5-5 with TRBJ1-1, with a tentative D call TRBD1 (5 bases). The CDR3 consists of 17 residues. Trimming took off 4 bases at V and 0 bases at J, with 19 bases between the two ends. Per germline, CDR1 SGHKS and CDR2 YYEKEE (reference sequence). The CDR3 reads CASSPLGAGPMNTEAFF. In DNA form, the CDR3 reads TGTGCCAGCAGCCCCCTAGGGGCAGGGCCGATGAACACTGAAGCTTTCTTT.

The chain combines TRBV29-1 with TRBJ2-7; TRBD2 might be the D (6 bases). CDR3 length: 13 residues. Germline V gives CDR1 SQVTM, CDR2 ANQGSEA. The V and J ends lost 4 bases and 4 bases respectively, with 14 bases between them. CDR3 DNA: TGCAGCGTTGGTGCGGGGAGAGCTTACGAGCAGTACTTC. It specifies CSVGAGRAYEQYF.

This sequence joins TRBV2 and TRBJ1-2, with a tentative D call TRBD1 (5 bases). V was shortened by 2 bases and J by 1 base, with 17 bases between the two germline ends. The CDR3 covers 17 residues. CDR1 SNHLY and CDR2 FYNNEI come from the germline V gene. CDR3 in amino acids: CASSEFPRDPLNYGYTF. The CDR3 coding sequence is TGTGCCAGCAGTGAATTCCCCCGGGACCCTCTTAACTATGGCTACACCTTC.

The chain combines TRBV7-2 with TRBJ2-7; D may be TRBD2 (6 bases). CDR3 size: 14 residues. Germline CDR1 and CDR2: SGHTA and FQGNSA. The V end lost 1 base, the J end lost 12 bases, and 19 bases lay between the germline ends. This chain's CDR3 is CASSLESGTYVPYF. The CDR3 nucleotides read TGTGCCAGCAGCTTAGAATCCGGGACTTACGTACCGTACTTC.

This clone occurred once. V is TRBV6-5 and J is TRBJ2-7, with 10 bases aligning to TRBD2. Trimming at V came to 9 bases and at J to 1 base, leaving 6 bases not matched to a gene. Germline CDR1 MNHEY, CDR2 SVGAGI. CDR3 size: 14 residues. The CDR3 region has the DNA TGTGCCAGTCGGATAGCGGGGGGATCCTACGAGCAGTACTTC. This encodes CASRIAGGSYEQYF.

The chain links TRBV28 to TRBJ2-2; D perhaps matches TRBD2 (5 bases). Germline lookup yields CDR1 MDHEN and CDR2 SYDVKM. V was cut by 5 bases and J by 7 bases, with 26 bases left in between. The CDR3 is made up of 18 amino acids. The CDR3 reads CASSPLGRGLLTGGELFF. The DNA of the CDR3 is TGTGCCAGCAGTCCCTTAGGCAGAGGGCTATTAACCGGCGGGGAGCTGTTTTTT. Based on the CDR3 plus reference TRBV28 and TRBJ2-2, the full variable domain is DVKVTQSSRYLVKRTGEKVFLECVQDMDHENMFWYRQDPGLGLRLIYFSYDVKMKEKGDIPEGYSVSREKKERFSLILESASTNQTSMYLCASSPLGRGLLTGGELFFGEGSRLTVL.

The rearrangement joins TRBV5-1 to TRBJ2-7; perhaps TRBD1 as D (5 bases). This CDR3 has 13 amino acids. Germline V lookup: CDR1 SGHRS, CDR2 YFSETQ. The V end was cut by 5 bases, the J end by 2 bases, with 11 bases between. The CDR3 loop is CASSLGAPYEQYF. CDR3 nucleotides: TGCGCCAGCAGTCTTGGGGCCCCCTACGAGCAGTACTTC.

The chain has TRBV15 and TRBJ2-6; D is undetermined. From germline, CDR1 is LNHNV and CDR2 YYDKDF (reference sequence). Trimming took off 1 base at V and 1 base at J, with 11 bases between the two ends. CDR3 length equals 17 residues. The CDR3 DNA follows: TGTGCCACCAGCAGAGGCACTCTGGGGTCTGGGGCCAACGTCCTGACTTTC. Its translation is CATSRGTLGSGANVLTF. The entire variable domain, with the rest obtained from reference TRBV15 and TRBJ2-6, is as follows: DAMVIQNPRYQVTQFGKPVTLSCSQTLNHNVMYWYQQKSSQAPKLLFHYYDKDFNNEADTPDNFQSRRPNTSFCFLDIRSPGLGDTAMYLCATSRGTLGSGANVLTFGAGSRLTVL.

J is TRBJ1-5 and V is TRBV5-1; D is undetermined. V lost 0 bases and J 7 bases, leaving 8 bases between the germline ends. This CDR3 comprises 13 residues. Per the germline V gene, CDR1 is SGHRS and CDR2 is YFSETQ. The CDR3 reads CASSLAGNQPQHF. In DNA, the CDR3 is TGCGCCAGCAGCTTGGCCGGGAACCAGCCCCAGCATTTT.

The V call is TRBV13, the J call TRBJ2-3; D remains ambiguous. The length of the CDR3 is 11 residues. The germline V gene has CDR1 PRHDT and CDR2 FYEKMQ (reference sequence). The V end lost 8 bases, the J end lost 4 bases, and 7 bases lay between the germline ends. The CDR3 is CASGVADTQYF. CDR3 sequence (DNA): TGTGCCAGCGGAGTAGCAGATACGCAGTATTTT.

The rearrangement links TRBV30 to TRBJ1-6, with 7 bases that match TRBD1. CDR1 is GTSNPN, CDR2 SVGIG, per germline (reference sequence). This CDR3 contains 12 residues. With V trimmed by 3 bases and J by 13 bases, 6 bases remained unmatched. The CDR3 loop reads CAWRAGGEPLHF. CDR3 sequence (DNA): TGTGCCTGGAGGGCAGGGGGGGAGCCCCTCCACTTT. Based on the CDR3 plus reference TRBV30 and TRBJ1-6, the full variable domain is SQTIHQWPATLVQPVGSPLSLECTVEGTSNPNLYWYRQAAGRGLQLLFYSVGIGQISSEVPQNLSASRPQDRQFILSSKKLLLSDSGFYLCAWRAGGEPLHFGNGTRLTVT.

The chain uses TRBV6-6 and TRBJ1-5; the match to TRBD1 covers 7 bases. The CDR3 is 13 amino acids. Unmatched junction bases numbered 1, after V lost 4 bases and J lost 4 bases. Germline V lookup: CDR1 MNHNY, CDR2 SVGAGI (reference sequence). CDR3 bases: TGTGCCAGCAGTTCGGACAGGAATCAGCCCCAGCATTTT. Protein: CASSSDRNQPQHF.

The J gene is TRBJ2-7, the V gene TRBV7-3; 13 positions match TRBD2. The CDR3 consists of 15 residues. CDR1 and CDR2 (germline): SGHTA, FQGTGA. V shed 5 bases and J 1 base; nucleotides not matched to a gene: 2. Here the CDR3 DNA reads TGTGCCAGCAGCCCGGGACTAGCGGGGTCCTACGAGCAGTACTTC. The encoded protein is CASSPGLAGSYEQYF. Drawing the rest from reference TRBV7-3 and TRBJ2-7, the complete variable domain is GAGVSQTPSNKVTEKGKYVELRCDPISGHTALYWYRQSLGQGPEFLIYFQGTGAADDSGLPNDRFFAVRPEGSVSTLKIQRTERGDSAVYLCASSPGLAGSYEQYFGPGTRLTVT.

V usage is TRBV6-1 and J usage is TRBJ2-2, with 7 nucleotides matching TRBD1. CDR3 length equals 15 residues. Germline CDR1 reads MNHNS; CDR2 reads SASEGT. Trimming took 6 bases from V and 3 from J; bases not matched to a gene: 7. The DNA of the CDR3 is TGTGCCAGCAGCTTGACAGGGCGGGACACCGGGGAGCTGTTTTTT. The encoded protein is CASSLTGRDTGELFF.

The chain has TRBV4-1 and TRBJ2-5, with 10 bases matching TRBD1. V lost 4 bases and J lost 0; bases outside the gene matches: 8. This CDR3 has 17 residues. CDR1 and CDR2 from the germline V gene are MGHRA and YSYEKL. In DNA form, the CDR3 reads TGCGCCAGCAGCCTTCCGGGACAGGGGAGTAACCAAGAGACCCAGTACTTC. Protein product: CASSLPGQGSNQETQYF.

On this clone itself: Other DNA sequences in this specimen translate into the identical CDR3. The gene calls are TRBV29-1 and TRBJ1-1; 9 bases fit TRBD1. The length of the CDR3 is 14 residues. The germline V gene encodes CDR1 SQVTM and CDR2 ANQGSEA. V shed 0 bases, J shed 10 bases, and the junction held 9 bases outside the gene matches. In DNA form, the CDR3 reads TGCAGCGTTGAAGAGTATGGGACAGGGCCCGGAGCTTTCTTT. Translating gives CSVEEYGTGPGAFF.

The chain has TRBV11-3 and TRBJ2-7, with 9 bases aligning to TRBD1. V lost 1 base and J lost 3; bases outside the gene matches: 7. This CDR3 has 16 residues. The germline gives CDR1 SGHNT, CDR2 YENEEA. The CDR3 nucleotides are TGTGCCAGCAGCTTAGGGGTCGGGACAGGGTACTACGAGCAGTACTTC. Protein: CASSLGVGTGYYEQYF. Complete variable domain (other parts from reference TRBV11-3 and TRBJ2-7): EAGVVQSPRYKIIEKKQPVAFWCNPISGHNTLYWYLQNLGQGPELLIRYENEEAVDDSQLPKDRFSAERLKGVDSTLKIQPAELGDSAVYLCASSLGVGTGYYEQYFGPGTRLTVT.

This chain connects TRBV11-2 to TRBJ2-3; no firm D call. This CDR3 has 15 amino acids. Germline V CDR1 and CDR2: SGHAT, FQNNGV. V was shortened by 1 base and J by 4 bases, with 12 bases between the two germline ends. The CDR3 reads CASSLAWGDADTQYF. CDR3 in DNA: TGTGCCAGCAGCTTAGCATGGGGTGACGCAGATACGCAGTATTTT.

This sequence joins TRBV2 and TRBJ2-3, with 10 bases matching TRBD2. Unmatched junction bases numbered 2, after V lost 5 bases and J lost 0 bases. The germline V gene encodes CDR1 SNHLY and CDR2 FYNNEI. CDR3 length: 15 amino acids. The CDR3 sequence: CASSPTSGSTDTQYF. As DNA, the CDR3 is TGTGCCAGCAGTCCGACTAGCGGGAGCACAGATACGCAGTATTTT.

J is TRBJ1-1 and V is TRBV12-5, with TRBD1 matching over 9 bases. CDR1 and CDR2 from the germline V gene are LGHNT and FRNRAP. V shed 7 bases and J 5 bases; nucleotides not matched to a gene: 8. The CDR3 extends over 14 amino acids. The chain's CDR3 is CASAPDRGGTEAFF. The CDR3 DNA is TGTGCTAGTGCCCCGGACAGGGGAGGGACTGAAGCTTTCTTT.